What follows describes a single T cell receptor beta chain. This clone has just a few counts. Its antigen is still unknown. Base-call qualities are not available, and no considerably larger clone is one nucleotide away. This sample stems from a study of PD-1 blockade in classical Hodgkin lymphoma (dated by TCRdb to 2018 to 2021). For the wider study: The study used TCR beta sequencing and CyTOF to define a peripheral blood immune signature of response to PD-1 blockade in classical Hodgkin lymphoma.

For CDR1 and CDR2, the germline V gene (reference sequence) lists SGHNT and YYREEE. The CDR3 holds 12 amino acids from the cysteine to the phenylalanine. This entry keeps only the CDR3 DNA: 36 bases, framed from base 1. The V end loses 4 bases and the J end loses 2 bases, and a stretch of 6 bases separates them. Per the publication, the time point label means: newly diagnosed, previously untreated cHL patient sample. As a comparison group for the relapsed/refractory trial patients, PBMCs were sequenced from patients with newly diagnosed, previously untreated classical Hodgkin lymphoma. Peripheral blood was collected in 8 mL Vacutainer Cell Preparation Tubes, from which PBMCs were isolated by centrifugation and then cryopreserved. The Qiagen DNeasy kit was used to extract genomic DNA from unsorted PBMCs and from the negatively selected CD4+ and CD8+ fractions. TCR beta CDR3 regions were amplified by immunoSEQ multiplex PCR using primers annealing to V and J segments. Amplification bias was minimized using a synthetic immune receptor repertoire, and residual bias was removed computationally after sequencing. On the study's bioinformatics: Repertoire diversity was quantified as the Shannon entropy index using custom Python scripts. Unsorted, CD4+ and CD8+ repertoires were analyzed separately, except for combined analyses in which CD4+ and CD8+ sequences were merged in silico. This immuneACCESS table, as held by TCRdb, lists in-frame sequences with V and J called but not all clones. Of the missing ones, under half trace to an unresolved V gene in checked studies; the others have no known cause. V, J and clone size are those of that table, while D and trimming were read from the DNA. Recorded for this sample are approximately 70,000 clones; 93% of them occurred a single time. Roughly 2.6% of the sample lies in the top ten.

Overall study results and their limits: Only a single clinical trial cohort was studied, and what caused the repertoire differences, possibly disease activity or prior therapy, remained undefined. Baseline TCR diversity was reported as lower in newly diagnosed patients than in healthy donors, and lower still in relapsed/refractory patients.

The sample was peripheral blood mononuclear cells (PBMCs). The chain is made from TRBV5-4 and TRBJ1-2; no D gene can be assigned with confidence. This receptor was obtained from a human donor with classical Hodgkin lymphoma. CDR3 loop: CASSPNNYGYTF. The sequence in DNA is TGTGCCAGCAGCCCAAACAACTATGGCTACACCTTC.